Listed here are 14 T cell receptor beta chains from one sample, sequenced in a study of CD8 T cells in Susac syndrome. Random hexamers served to reverse transcribe roughly 0.45 to 1 ug RNA. TCRdb ran MiXCR on the immunoSEQ multiplex PCR reads and lists one entry per CDR3 protein. The data contain 200,000 to 300,000 distinct CDR3 sequences, less than 96% of them singletons. Sequencing was performed on CD4+ T cells from PBMCs. The source of these receptors is a human donor with Susac syndrome.

The rearrangement joins TRBV7-8 to TRBJ2-5; TRBD1 matches at 7 bases. CDR1 is SGHVS, CDR2 FQNEAQ, per germline. V was pared by 6 bases and J by 1 base, with 11 bases of the junction left unmatched. CDR3 length equals 16 residues. This CDR3 reads CASRLNRQGPQETQYF. The CDR3 bases are TGTGCCAGCAGGTTAAATCGACAGGGTCCCCAAGAGACCCAGTACTTC.

The V gene is TRBV9, the J gene TRBJ2-3, with D possibly being TRBD1 (6 bases). The V end lost 3 bases, the J end lost 2 bases, and 13 bases lay between the germline ends. This CDR3 region has 15 residues. The germline V gene has CDR1 SGDLS and CDR2 YYNGEE. This CDR3 is CASSAIGQLTDTQYF. The CDR3 coding sequence is TGTGCCAGCAGCGCAATCGGACAGCTCACAGATACGCAGTATTTT.

The V and J genes are TRBV3-1 and TRBJ2-1; possible D gene TRBD1, 5 bases. The V gene's germline CDR1 is LGHDT and CDR2 YNNKEL (reference sequence). CDR3 length equals 14 residues. The V and J ends lost 1 base and 4 bases respectively, with 8 bases between them. The CDR3 DNA is TGTGCCAGCAGCCAAGTTTCAGGGTACAATGAGCAGTTCTTC. This encodes CASSQVSGYNEQFF.

The chain is built from TRBV20-1 and TRBJ1-4; 11 nucleotides line up with TRBD1. The CDR3 sequence is 14 residues long. The germline CDR1 and CDR2 sequences are DFQATT and SNEGSKA (reference sequence). Trimming removed 1 base from V and 7 bases from J; junction bases left unmatched: 2. CDR3 residues: CSARGGTGGEKLFF. CDR3 in DNA: TGCAGTGCTAGAGGCGGGACAGGGGGTGAAAAACTGTTTTTT.

This rearrangement joins TRBV29-1 to TRBJ1-3; D is uncertain. Germline V gene lookup returns CDR1 SQVTM and CDR2 ANQGSEA. The CDR3 sequence is 12 residues long. V lost 6 bases to trimming and J lost 4 bases, with 10 bases between them. The CDR3 loop reads CSVGLNGNTIYF. The CDR3 nucleotides read TGCAGCGTGGGTCTCAACGGAAACACCATATATTTT. The full variable domain, in which reference TRBV29-1 and TRBJ1-3 provide the parts outside the CDR3, is SAVISQKPSRDICQRGTSLTIQCQVDSQVTMMFWYRQQPGQSLTLIATANQGSEATYESGFVIDKFPISRPNLTFSTLTVSNMSPEDSSIYLCSVGLNGNTIYFGEGSWLTVV.

This clonotype was seen just once. CDR3 sequence reads: CATSRDRALQKENTEAFF. Written as DNA, the CDR3 is TGTGCCACCAGCAGAGATCGGGCACTTCAGAAGGAGAACACTGAAGCTTTCTTT. V and J are TRBV15 and TRBJ1-1; D unresolved. The CDR3 is made up of 18 amino acids. Germline V CDR1 and CDR2: LNHNV, YYDKDF (reference sequence). V was cut by 0 bases and J by 1 base, with 18 bases left in between.

This clonotype was seen once. V gene TRBV20-1 combines with J gene TRBJ2-5, with D possibly TRBD1 on 6 matching bases. This CDR3 is built from 14 residues. V was cut by 0 bases and J by 4 bases, with 12 bases left in between. Germline CDR1 is DFQATT and CDR2 is SNEGSKA (reference sequence). CDR3 coding DNA: TGCAGTGCTAGAGATCTCCCAGGGGTAGAGACCCAGTACTTC. The encoded protein is CSARDLPGVETQYF.

V and J are TRBV12-3 or TRBV12-4 and TRBJ2-5; weak D call: TRBD2 (6 bases). The CDR3 has 14 amino acids. Trimming stripped 3 bases from V and 5 bases from J, with 13 bases between. CDR3 nucleotide sequence: TGTGCCAGCAGTTTGGGGACTGCCGGGGAGACCCAGTACTTC. Its translation: CASSLGTAGETQYF.

The chain carries TRBV27 and TRBJ2-1; 8 bases are shared with TRBD1. The J segment lost 6 bases and the V segment lost 10 bases, leaving 8 bases of the junction unmatched. The CDR3 contains 13 residues. Per the germline V gene, CDR1 is MNHEY and CDR2 is SMNVEV (reference sequence). The CDR3 is CATLDRGSNEQFF. CDR3 in DNA: TGTGCCACCCTTGACAGGGGTAGCAATGAGCAGTTCTTC.

The rearrangement uses TRBV18 and TRBJ1-5; possibly TRBD1 for D (5 bases). The length of the CDR3 is 14 residues. With 2 bases removed from V and 2 bases from J, the gap between germline ends came to 7 bases. Germline-derived CDR1 and CDR2 are KGHSH and LQKENI. The CDR3 region is CASSPAGGNQPQHF. In DNA, the CDR3 is TGTGCCAGCTCACCAGCGGGGGGCAATCAGCCCCAGCATTTT. The full variable domain, rest sourced from reference TRBV18 and TRBJ1-5, is NAGVMQNPRHLVRRRGQEARLRCSPMKGHSHVYWYRQLPEEGLKFMVYLQKENIIDESGMPKERFSAEFPKEGPSILRIQQVVRGDSAAYFCASSPAGGNQPQHFGDGTRLSIL.

The V gene is TRBV28, the J gene TRBJ2-5; 10 bases line up with TRBD1. J was trimmed by 5 bases and V by 10 bases; bases with no gene match: 10. The CDR3 length is 14 residues. Germline-derived CDR1 and CDR2 are MDHEN and SYDVKM. CDR3 in DNA: TGTGCCACCTTCGCGACAGGGGGCTGGGAGACCCAGTACTTC. Its protein product is CATFATGGWETQYF.

V and J are TRBV5-1 and TRBJ2-1; 7 nucleotides agree with TRBD2. V gave up 4 bases and J gave up 1 base; unmatched junction bases: 5. The CDR3 spans 15 residues. CDR1 is SGHRS and CDR2 is YFSETQ in the germline V gene. The CDR3 region has the DNA TGCGCCAGCAGCCCCCTGGGGGGGTCCTACAATGAGCAGTTCTTC. This translates into CASSPLGGSYNEQFF.

The chain combines TRBV20-1 with TRBJ1-1, with TRBD1 matching 9 bases. Unmatched junction bases numbered 11, after V lost 2 bases and J lost 10 bases. The CDR3 totals 14 residues. CDR1 and CDR2 (germline): DFQATT, SNEGSKA (reference sequence). CDR3 sequence (DNA): TGCAGTGCTAGATCGGACAGGGGTTTTTACGGAGCTTTCTTT. Its protein is CSARSDRGFYGAFF.

V is TRBV29-1 and J is TRBJ1-4; D is ambiguous. Germline lookup yields CDR1 SQVTM and CDR2 ANQGSEA. This CDR3 comprises 13 residues. The germline V and J ends were trimmed by 5 bases and 3 bases, with 10 bases remaining between them. In DNA form, the CDR3 reads TGCAGCGTTTATTCGAGGGCTAATGAAAAACTGTTTTTT. As protein: CSVYSRANEKLFF.